These 7 T cell receptor beta chains were all obtained from the same sample, sequenced in a study of T cell repertoires in cytomegalovirus infection. TCRdb re-called the reads with MiXCR, one entry per CDR3 protein. The table includes 250,000 or so distinct CDR3 sequences, roughly an eighth detected once. The specimen was PBMCs. These receptors were obtained from a human donor in good health (CMV status not recorded). Some clones in this sample may be carry-over from other donors' samples.

The V and J genes are TRBV19 and TRBJ1-4; 7 bases map to TRBD1. Germline loops: CDR1 LNHDA, CDR2 SQIVND (reference sequence). The ends lost 5 bases at V and 0 bases at J; junction bases unmatched: 6. CDR3 length equals 16 residues. The CDR3 DNA follows: TGTGCCAGTAGTGGGACAGCCGGAGCAACTAATGAAAAACTGTTTTTT. As protein: CASSGTAGATNEKLFF. Looking up the rest from reference TRBV19 and TRBJ1-4 gives the full variable domain: DGGITQSPKYLFRKEGQNVTLSCEQNLNHDAMYWYRQDPGQGLRLIYYSQIVNDFQKGDIAEGYSVSREKKESFPLTVTSAQKNPTAFYLCASSGTAGATNEKLFFGSGTQLSVL.

This clonotype was recorded once. The chain carries TRBV5-1 and TRBJ2-2, with D unresolved. This CDR3 has 14 residues. Trimming took 0 bases from V and 6 from J, leaving 9 bases between them. Germline CDR1 is SGHRS and CDR2 is YFSETQ. The CDR3 sequence: CASSLDTWAGELFF. CDR3 bases: TGCGCCAGCAGCTTGGATACCTGGGCCGGGGAGCTGTTTTTT.

V is TRBV27 and J is TRBJ1-2; D unclear. V lost 6 bases and J lost 6, with 26 bases in between. CDR1 is MNHEY and CDR2 is SMNVEV in the germline V gene (reference sequence). The CDR3 extends over 17 amino acids. The CDR3 reads CASRVAQVAGRGNGYTF. In nucleotides, the CDR3 is TGTGCCAGCAGAGTAGCCCAGGTTGCAGGCCGCGGGAATGGCTACACCTTC.

The table lists this clonotype with many counts. J is TRBJ1-1 and V is TRBV6-1, with D tentatively TRBD1 (6 bases). This CDR3 spans 15 amino acids. V gave up 5 bases and J gave up 1 base, with 14 bases separating them. From germline, CDR1 is MNHNS and CDR2 SASEGT. The DNA of the CDR3 is TGTGCCAGCAGTACTCACAGGGCCCCGAACACTGAAGCTTTCTTT. Translating gives CASSTHRAPNTEAFF.

This clonotype was counted only a few times. The chain joins TRBV20-1 to TRBJ2-7, with D possibly matching TRBD2 (6 bases). The ends were cut back, 6 bases at V and 3 bases at J, with 18 bases in the middle. The CDR3 covers 14 residues. In germline, CDR1 is DFQATT, CDR2 SNEGSKA (reference sequence). CDR3 residues: CSAGELAKVYEQYF. In DNA form, the CDR3 reads TGCAGTGCCGGAGAGCTAGCGAAGGTCTACGAGCAGTACTTC.

The rearrangement joins TRBV29-1 to TRBJ1-1; the D gene is possibly TRBD1 (5 bases). CDR1 and CDR2 from the germline V gene are SQVTM and ANQGSEA. The CDR3 has 13 amino acids. Trimming left V 7 bases short and J 3 bases short, with 15 bases between. The CDR3 DNA reads TGCAGCGCAAGGACACCGAGGCACACTGAAGCTTTCTTT. Translation gives CSARTPRHTEAFF.

This clonotype has ten or more counts. This rearrangement joins TRBV7-3 to TRBJ2-1; TRBD2 matches at 9 bases. Trimming cost V 4 bases and J 8 bases; bases outside gene matches: 12. The CDR3 consists of 16 residues. Germline V gene lookup returns CDR1 SGHTA and CDR2 FQGTGA. CDR3 residues: CASSSRNSGSNDEQFF. The CDR3 bases are TGTGCCAGCAGCTCCCGAAATAGCGGGAGTAATGATGAGCAGTTCTTC.